A single sample is the source of the 16 T cell receptor beta chains below, sequenced in a study of cytomegalovirus exposure and HLA in healthy donors. 13 Jbeta primers and 60 Vbeta primers were used for the PCR. TCRdb keeps only in-frame clones here, not all; method: immunoSEQ multiplex PCR. The sample yields fewer than 150,000 clones, 65% to 85% seen once. The sequenced material came from PBMCs. All receptors derive from a man aged 50-60 years in good health and CMV-seronegative.

The chain recombines TRBV6-1 with TRBJ1-1; weak D call: TRBD1 (6 bases). In germline, CDR1 is MNHNS, CDR2 SASEGT. V was trimmed by 7 bases and J by 3 bases, leaving 12 bases between them. The CDR3 spans 13 residues. The DNA of the CDR3 is TGTGCCAGCACCGCAGGGGCGGACACTGAAGCTTTCTTT. As protein: CASTAGADTEAFF.

CDR3 region: CAISYFSGRNGELFF. The CDR3 region has the DNA TGTGCCATCAGTTATTTTAGCGGGAGAAACGGGGAGCTGTTTTTT. This rearrangement joins TRBV10-3 to TRBJ2-2, with 9 bases fitting TRBD2. Germline V gene sequence: CDR1 ENHRY, CDR2 SYGVKD. The CDR3 extends over 15 amino acids. After removal of 5 bases from V and 7 bases from J, the junction contained 8 bases not matched to a gene.

The gene calls are TRBV5-8 and TRBJ2-7, with TRBD1 matching 10 bases. The CDR3 is 13 amino acids. J was trimmed by 2 bases and V by 5 bases; bases with no gene match: 1. Germline V lookup: CDR1 SGHTS, CDR2 YDEGEE. CDR3 bases: TGTGCCAGCAGGGACAGGGGGACCTACGAGCAGTACTTC. This translates into CASRDRGTYEQYF.

This chain joins TRBV6-1 and TRBJ2-5, with a possible D match to TRBD1 (6 bases). This CDR3 region has 15 residues. Trimming removed 2 bases from V and 2 bases from J, with 12 bases in between. Per germline, CDR1 MNHNS and CDR2 SASEGT. The CDR3 coding sequence is TGTGCCAGCAGTGAATTGAAGGGGACACAAGAGACCCAGTACTTC. Protein: CASSELKGTQETQYF.

The CDR3 DNA reads TGTGCCAGCACCGGGACAGGGAAAGTTCCCATGCATGAGCAGTTCTTC. This codes for CASTGTGKVPMHEQFF. The chain combines TRBV7-6 with TRBJ2-1, with 9 bases that match TRBD1. The CDR3 is made up of 16 amino acids. Germline CDR1 and CDR2: SGHVS and FNYEAQ. The V gene end was trimmed by 7 bases and the J gene end by 8 bases; junction bases not matched to a gene: 15.

CDR3 in amino acids: CASSQDRNTGELFF. The CDR3 nucleotides read TGTGCCAGCAGCCAAGACAGGAACACCGGGGAGCTGTTTTTT. The V and J genes are TRBV7-3 and TRBJ2-2; TRBD1 is a possible D gene (5 bases). The CDR3 consists of 14 residues. Per the germline V gene, CDR1 is SGHTA and CDR2 is FQGTGA. Trimming took off 5 bases at V and 1 base at J, with 8 bases between the two ends.

The V call is TRBV7-3, the J call TRBJ1-1; D not certain. This CDR3 contains 13 residues. V lost 5 bases and J lost 9, with 16 bases in between. Germline V CDR1 and CDR2: SGHTA, FQGTGA. CDR3 residues: CASSTRSGSKAFF. As DNA, the CDR3 is TGTGCCAGCAGCACCAGGTCGGGGAGTAAAGCTTTCTTT.

The V gene is TRBV5-1, the J gene TRBJ2-2; weak D call: TRBD2 (6 bases). V lost 4 bases, J lost 1 base, and 14 bases lay in between. Germline CDR1 and CDR2: SGHRS and YFSETQ. The CDR3 length is 16 residues. CDR3 sequence reads: CASSPRGLLNTGELFF. The CDR3 DNA follows: TGCGCCAGCAGCCCTCGGGGACTCCTGAACACCGGGGAGCTGTTTTTT.

V gene TRBV18 combines with J gene TRBJ2-7, with D possibly matching TRBD1 (5 bases). The CDR3 spans 14 residues. V was trimmed by 6 bases and J by 0 bases, leaving 12 bases between them. Germline CDR1 KGHSH, CDR2 LQKENI. The CDR3 region is CASSPQTVSYEQYF. CDR3 sequence (DNA): TGTGCCAGCTCGCCTCAGACAGTCTCCTACGAGCAGTACTTC.

The chain combines TRBV6-1 with TRBJ1-5; no clear D. Trimming shortened V by 10 bases and J by 0 bases, and 7 bases separated the two germline ends. CDR1 and CDR2 (germline): MNHNS, SASEGT. The CDR3 length is 12 residues. CDR3 in amino acids: CATSYSNQPQHF. CDR3 nucleotide sequence: TGTGCCACTTCCTATAGCAATCAGCCCCAGCATTTT.

J is TRBJ1-3 and V is TRBV28; TRBD1 is a possible D gene (5 bases). From germline, CDR1 is MDHEN and CDR2 SYDVKM. This CDR3 has 15 amino acids. V lost 3 bases and J 9 bases, leaving 18 bases between the germline ends. The chain's CDR3 is CASSFRDREWGTIYF. CDR3 nucleotide sequence: TGTGCCAGCAGTTTCCGGGACCGGGAGTGGGGCACCATATATTTT.

The chain combines TRBV6-6 with TRBJ1-2; no definite D call. Per germline, CDR1 MNHNY and CDR2 SVGAGI (reference sequence). Trimming took 2 bases from V and 0 from J, leaving 13 bases between them. This CDR3 is 16 amino acids long. This chain's CDR3 is CASSYSTGDANYGYTF. DNA for the CDR3: TGTGCCAGCAGTTACAGTACCGGAGACGCTAACTATGGCTACACCTTC.

This chain connects TRBV11-3 to TRBJ1-1, with 7 bases fitting TRBD1. Germline V gives CDR1 SGHNT, CDR2 YENEEA. The CDR3 is 14 amino acids. J lost 5 bases, V lost 5 bases, and 8 bases had no gene match. CDR3 region: CASSPGTAKTEAFF. CDR3 in DNA: TGTGCCAGCAGCCCCGGGACAGCTAAAACTGAAGCTTTCTTT.

The rearrangement uses TRBV4-1 and TRBJ2-5; possible D gene TRBD1, 6 bases. The CDR3 is 14 amino acids. The V gene lost 3 bases and the J gene lost 1 base, with 9 bases spanning the gap. The V gene's germline CDR1 is MGHRA and CDR2 YSYEKL. The CDR3 loop is CASSHGTTQETQYF. The CDR3 DNA is TGCGCCAGCAGCCACGGGACAACCCAAGAGACCCAGTACTTC.

In nucleotides, the CDR3 is TGTGCCAGCAGTTCACAGGGCGTGAACACTGAAGCTTTCTTT. Translating it yields CASSSQGVNTEAFF. This chain joins TRBV6-5 and TRBJ1-1; tentatively, D is TRBD1 (6 bases). Germline V gives CDR1 MNHEY, CDR2 SVGAGI. V gave up 4 bases and J gave up 0 bases, with 9 bases separating them. The CDR3 totals 14 residues.

The sample holds a few counts of this clone. J is TRBJ1-1 and V is TRBV19; the D is unclear. Trimming took 1 base from V and 1 from J, leaving 10 bases between them. The germline gives CDR1 LNHDA, CDR2 SQIVND (reference sequence). The CDR3 totals 15 residues. This chain's CDR3 is CASSIGEVWNTEAFF. CDR3 DNA: TGTGCCAGTAGTATAGGGGAGGTATGGAACACTGAAGCTTTCTTT. Using reference TRBV19 and TRBJ1-1 for the parts outside the CDR3, the full variable domain is DGGITQSPKYLFRKEGQNVTLSCEQNLNHDAMYWYRQDPGQGLRLIYYSQIVNDFQKGDIAEGYSVSREKKESFPLTVTSAQKNPTAFYLCASSIGEVWNTEAFFGQGTRLTVV.